Following are 27 T cell receptor beta chains from one sample sequenced in a study of post-analysis software for immune sequencing data. Prepared TCR beta cDNA libraries contained unique molecular identifiers. TCRdb processed the PCR reads anew with MiXCR; each CDR3 protein has one entry. Counted here are roughly 800,000 distinct CDR3 sequences, approximately 57% occurring once; the ten biggest clones make up about 4.8%. For these receptors, no antigen is known. Study conclusions and caveats: About five TRBV segments were more frequent in patients than controls; TRBV5-6, TRBV5-1 and TRBV20-1 belonged to this group.

Sequences were obtained from blood. The receptors derive from a girl aged 5-17 years with multiple sclerosis.

The chain couples TRBV5-1 to TRBJ2-3; maybe TRBD1 (5 bases). The CDR3 sequence is 14 residues long. Deletions cut 0 bases from V and 6 bases from J, with 11 bases between. Germline values: CDR1 SGHRS, CDR2 YFSETQ. CDR3 sequence reads: CASSLEGRKDTQYF. CDR3 nucleotide sequence: TGCGCCAGCAGCTTGGAGGGGCGGAAGGATACGCAGTATTTT.

This clonotype was picked up one time. The rearrangement joins TRBV29-1 to TRBJ2-7; 9 bases fit TRBD1. Per germline, CDR1 SQVTM and CDR2 ANQGSEA. V was clipped by 7 bases and J by 3 bases; unmatched bases: 10. The CDR3 spans 14 residues. CDR3 region: CSASDRGIYYEQYF. DNA for the CDR3: TGCAGCGCCTCAGACAGGGGGATCTACTACGAGCAGTACTTC.

The gene calls are TRBV30 and TRBJ1-2; D perhaps matches TRBD1 (5 bases). CDR3 length: 13 amino acids. CDR1 and CDR2 from the germline V gene are GTSNPN and SVGIG (reference sequence). V lost 8 bases, J lost 4 bases, and 17 bases lay in between. CDR3 sequence: CAGAAQPFYGYTF. CDR3 sequence (DNA): TGTGCCGGGGCAGCCCAACCCTTCTATGGCTACACCTTC.

This chain uses TRBV7-9 with TRBJ2-7; D ambiguous. CDR1 and CDR2 (germline): SEHNR, FQNEAQ (reference sequence). The CDR3 spans 13 residues. V lost 7 bases and J 0 bases, leaving 10 bases between the germline ends. DNA of the CDR3: TGTGCCAGCACACTCGTGAGCTCCTACGAGCAGTACTTC. Translating gives CASTLVSSYEQYF.

The DNA for the CDR3 is TGTGCCATCAGCGGACAGGAGTCCATTCCCACTTCTGAAGCTTTCTTT. Residues: CAISGQESIPTSEAFF. The chain combines TRBV10-3 with TRBJ1-1; 7 bases match TRBD1. The CDR3 extends over 16 amino acids. Germline trimming cut 6 bases from V and 6 bases from J; bases unmatched to any gene: 16. CDR1 ENHRY and CDR2 SYGVKD come from the germline V gene.

This clonotype occurred a few times. This chain uses TRBV2 with TRBJ2-3; 10 bases are shared with TRBD2. This CDR3 spans 14 amino acids. Trimming took 6 bases from V and 3 from J; bases not matched to a gene: 3. Looked up from germline, CDR1 is SNHLY and CDR2 is FYNNEI. This CDR3 is CASRKRGGTDTQYF. In nucleotides, the CDR3 is TGTGCCAGCAGGAAGCGGGGGGGAACAGATACGCAGTATTTT.

The chain couples TRBV12-3 or TRBV12-4 to TRBJ1-2; D ambiguous. This CDR3 is 13 amino acids long. The V end was cut by 4 bases, the J end by 11 bases, with 17 bases between. The CDR3, as DNA: TGTGCCAGCAGTTCCGACCGGGGAGTTGGGTACACCTTC. This translates into CASSSDRGVGYTF.

This clonotype was seen only a few times. The chain recombines TRBV25-1 with TRBJ1-2; 8 bases agree with TRBD1. The germline gives CDR1 MGHDK, CDR2 SYGVNS. Trimming cost V 1 base and J 6 bases; bases outside gene matches: 7. CDR3 length equals 15 residues. The CDR3 loop is CASSEWTGLSDGYTF. DNA of the CDR3: TGTGCCAGCAGTGAATGGACAGGGTTATCGGATGGCTACACCTTC.

V usage is TRBV12-3 or TRBV12-4 and J usage is TRBJ1-6; D gene uncertain. V lost 3 bases, J lost 7 bases, and 4 bases lay in between. CDR3 size: 12 residues. CDR3 DNA sequence: TGTGCCAGCAGTTTCCCGAATTCACCCCTCCACTTT. This gives the protein CASSFPNSPLHF.

There are a few counts of this clonotype. The chain links TRBV12-3 or TRBV12-4 to TRBJ1-2; 8 bases are a match to TRBD1. V was clipped by 5 bases and J by 5 bases; unmatched bases: 10. This CDR3 spans 15 amino acids. The CDR3 spells CASSIRRTGRYGYTF. The CDR3 DNA reads TGTGCCAGCAGTATCCGACGGACAGGGAGATATGGCTACACCTTC.

The table lists this clonotype with a few counts. The chain couples TRBV9 to TRBJ2-1; D perhaps matches TRBD1 (7 bases). V lost 5 bases, J lost 3 bases, and 15 bases lay in between. CDR1 is SGDLS and CDR2 is YYNGEE in the germline V gene. The CDR3 has 15 residues. CDR3 in amino acids: CASSPTGDSYNEQFF. DNA of the CDR3: TGTGCCAGCAGTCCGACGGGGGACAGCTACAATGAGCAGTTCTTC.

The sample holds a few counts of this clonotype. The chain combines TRBV29-1 with TRBJ1-2; D perhaps matches TRBD1 (6 bases). This CDR3 region has 16 residues. V was cut by 3 bases and J by 0 bases, with 17 bases left in between. CDR1 SQVTM and CDR2 ANQGSEA come from the germline V gene. The CDR3 DNA sequence: TGCAGCGTTGATAGCCGGCAGGGGACTGCTAACTATGGCTACACCTTC. Translated, it gives CSVDSRQGTANYGYTF. The full variable domain, with the rest looked up from reference TRBV29-1 and TRBJ1-2, is SAVISQKPSRDICQRGTSLTIQCQVDSQVTMMFWYRQQPGQSLTLIATANQGSEATYESGFVIDKFPISRPNLTFSTLTVSNMSPEDSSIYLCSVDSRQGTANYGYTFGSGTRLTVV.

V gene TRBV20-1 combines with J gene TRBJ1-2; the match to TRBD1 covers 9 bases. Trimming at V came to 2 bases and at J to 5 bases, leaving 3 bases not matched to a gene. The germline V gene has CDR1 DFQATT and CDR2 SNEGSKA (reference sequence). The CDR3 runs 13 residues. CDR3 region: CSARTGTGYGYTF. CDR3 sequence (DNA): TGCAGTGCTAGAACCGGGACAGGGTATGGCTACACCTTC.

The rearrangement joins TRBV29-1 to TRBJ2-1; no definite D call. The V gene's germline CDR1 is SQVTM and CDR2 ANQGSEA. Between the trimmed V and J ends, which lost 3 bases and 9 bases, there was a span of 9 bases. The CDR3 runs 11 residues. The CDR3 sequence is CSVEGKREQFF. CDR3 nucleotide sequence: TGCAGCGTTGAGGGAAAGCGTGAGCAGTTCTTC.

This clonotype came up a few times. The rearrangement links TRBV20-1 to TRBJ2-6; no reliable D call. Germline loops: CDR1 DFQATT, CDR2 SNEGSKA (reference sequence). V was cut by 3 bases and J by 1 base, with 7 bases left in between. The CDR3 consists of 14 residues. CDR3 loop: CSASSSSGANVLTF. The CDR3 coding sequence is TGCAGTGCTAGCTCGAGTTCTGGGGCCAACGTCCTGACTTTC.

The V gene is TRBV7-2, the J gene TRBJ2-3, with unresolved D. Germline V gene lookup returns CDR1 SGHTA and CDR2 FQGNSA. This CDR3 region has 16 residues. Trimming stripped 2 bases from V and 3 bases from J, with 15 bases between. CDR3 sequence (DNA): TGTGCCAGCAGCTTAAGGCAGCCCCAAGGAACAGATACGCAGTATTTT. This encodes CASSLRQPQGTDTQYF.

This clonotype has just a few counts. The chain couples TRBV12-3 or TRBV12-4 to TRBJ1-2, with TRBD1 matching 8 bases. There are 16 residues in the CDR3. V was pared by 0 bases and J by 3 bases, with 6 bases of the junction left unmatched. In nucleotides, the CDR3 is TGTGCCAGCAGTTTAGCCCGGACAGGGAGGGACTATGGCTACACCTTC. This encodes CASSLARTGRDYGYTF.

The CDR3, as DNA: TGTGCCAGCAGTGTGTTCGGTGAGCAGTTCTTC. The encoded protein is CASSVFGEQFF. V is TRBV27 and J is TRBJ2-1; D gene uncertain. V dropped 5 bases and J dropped 9 bases, with 8 bases sitting between them. The CDR3 has 11 residues. In germline, CDR1 is MNHEY, CDR2 SMNVEV (reference sequence).

The chain joins TRBV10-2 to TRBJ2-5, with D possibly TRBD2 on 6 matching bases. The CDR3 has 12 residues. Trimming removed 7 bases from V and 11 bases from J, with 17 bases in between. Looked up from germline, CDR1 is WSHSY and CDR2 is SAAADI. CDR3 DNA sequence: TGCGCCAGCAAGGAGGGGTTAGCAGAGCAGTACTTC. It specifies CASKEGLAEQYF.

The chain employs TRBV7-9 and TRBJ2-7; D possibly corresponds to TRBD2 (5 bases). Per the germline V gene, CDR1 is SEHNR and CDR2 is FQNEAQ (reference sequence). V was shortened by 5 bases and J by 5 bases, with 13 bases between the two germline ends. The length of the CDR3 is 13 residues. CDR3 region: CASSQAGNHEQYF. The CDR3 DNA follows: TGTGCCAGCAGCCAGGCCGGGAACCACGAGCAGTACTTC.

This clonotype came up a few times. This sequence joins TRBV27 and TRBJ2-3, with 7 bases lining up with TRBD2. CDR1 and CDR2 from the germline V gene are MNHEY and SMNVEV (reference sequence). The V gene end was trimmed by 6 bases and the J gene end by 3 bases; junction bases not matched to a gene: 6. This CDR3 has 14 amino acids. CDR3 amino acids: CASRRDYLTDTQYF. Here the CDR3 DNA reads TGTGCCAGCAGGAGGGACTATCTTACAGATACGCAGTATTTT.

The rearrangement links TRBV5-1 to TRBJ2-5, with D hard to call. Germline loops: CDR1 SGHRS, CDR2 YFSETQ. V was cut by 0 bases and J by 2 bases, with 14 bases left in between. This CDR3 has 16 amino acids. For the CDR3, the DNA is TGCGCCAGCAGCTTGGAGCCTTCGGCGGCGCAAGAGACCCAGTACTTC. Amino acids: CASSLEPSAAQETQYF. The full variable domain, with the rest looked up from reference TRBV5-1 and TRBJ2-5, is KAGVTQTPRYLIKTRGQQVTLSCSPISGHRSVSWYQQTPGQGLQFLFEYFSETQRNKGNFPGRFSGRQFSNSRSEMNVSTLELGDSALYLCASSLEPSAAQETQYFGPGTRLLVL.

The CDR3 DNA reads as TGCAGCGTCCGGGGGCTAGCTGACGAAAACATTCAGTACTTC. Encoded protein: CSVRGLADENIQYF. The V call is TRBV29-1, the J call TRBJ2-4; D could derive from TRBD1 or TRBD2 (6 bases each). CDR3 length equals 14 residues. V lost 6 bases and J lost 5, with 17 bases in between. Germline CDR1 reads SQVTM; CDR2 reads ANQGSEA.

Notes on this clonotype: The junction departs from germline at one end; a sequencing error may be responsible. The chain combines TRBV7-7 with TRBJ2-1; 14 bases match TRBD2. This CDR3 region has 17 residues. Germline V gene lookup returns CDR1 SSHAT and CDR2 FNYEAQ (reference sequence). The CDR3 protein is CASSPGLAGGGRDEQFF. The CDR3 bases are TGTGCTAGCAGCCCCGGACTAGCGGGAGGCGGCCGGGATGAGCAGTTCTTC.

The chain employs TRBV14 and TRBJ2-3, with 11 bases fitting TRBD1. The CDR3 length is 16 residues. The ends lost 1 base at V and 5 bases at J; junction bases unmatched: 5. Germline V gives CDR1 SGHDN, CDR2 FVKESK. CDR3 nucleotides: TGTGCCAGCAGCCAAGTGGCCGGGACAGGGGGAGATACGCAGTATTTT. It yields the protein CASSQVAGTGGDTQYF. Drawing the rest from reference TRBV14 and TRBJ2-3, the complete variable domain is EAGVTQFPSHSVIEKGQTVTLRCDPISGHDNLYWYRRVMGKEIKFLLHFVKESKQDESGMPNNRFLAERTGGTYSTLKVQPAELEDSGVYFCASSQVAGTGGDTQYFGPGTRLTVL.

The DNA for the CDR3 is TGCGCCAGCAGCTTGGGACTAGCGGGAGGTCACCAAGAGACCCAGTACTTC. Residues: CASSLGLAGGHQETQYF. The rearrangement uses TRBV5-1 and TRBJ2-5, with 13 positions matching TRBD2. This CDR3 contains 17 residues. CDR1 and CDR2 from the germline V gene are SGHRS and YFSETQ. V lost 0 bases to trimming and J lost 0 bases; unmatched junction nucleotides: 2.

A note on this clonotype: Germline and junction disagree at one end, which may indicate a read error. The V call is TRBV3-1, the J call TRBJ2-4, with 9 bases matching TRBD2. Germline CDR1 and CDR2: LGHDT and YNNKEL (reference sequence). The CDR3 is 15 residues long. The DNA for the CDR3 is TGTGCCAGCAGCCATACGGGACTAGCCAAAAACATTCGGTACTTC. It encodes CASSHTGLAKNIRYF. The whole variable domain, filled in from reference TRBV3-1 and TRBJ2-4, reads DTAVSQTPKYLVTQMGNDKSIKCEQNLGHDTMYWYKQDSKKFLKIMFSYNNKELIINETVPNRFSPKSPDKAHLNLHINSLELGDSAVYFCASSHTGLAKNIRYFGAGTRLSVL.